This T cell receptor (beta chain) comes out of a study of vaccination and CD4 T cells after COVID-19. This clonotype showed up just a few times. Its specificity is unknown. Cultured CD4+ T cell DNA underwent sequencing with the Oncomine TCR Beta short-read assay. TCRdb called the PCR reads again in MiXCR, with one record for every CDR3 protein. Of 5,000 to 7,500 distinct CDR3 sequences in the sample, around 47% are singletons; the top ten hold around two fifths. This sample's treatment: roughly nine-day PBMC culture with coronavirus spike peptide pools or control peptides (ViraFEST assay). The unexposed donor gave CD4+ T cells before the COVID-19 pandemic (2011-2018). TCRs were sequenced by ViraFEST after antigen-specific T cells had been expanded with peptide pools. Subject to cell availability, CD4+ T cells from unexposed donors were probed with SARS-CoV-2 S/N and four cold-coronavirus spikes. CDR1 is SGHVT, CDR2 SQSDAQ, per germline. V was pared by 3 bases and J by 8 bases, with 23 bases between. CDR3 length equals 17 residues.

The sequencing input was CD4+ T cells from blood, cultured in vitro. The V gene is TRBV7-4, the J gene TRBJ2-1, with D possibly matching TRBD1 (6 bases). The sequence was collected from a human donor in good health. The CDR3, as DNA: TGTGCCAGCAGCTTCATTCTCGACAGGAGGCCTGACGATGAGCAGTTCTTC. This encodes CASSFILDRRPDDEQFF.